These T cell receptor beta chains were read from a single sample in a study of T cell responses to AZD1222 COVID-19 vaccine. Produced via immunoSEQ multiplex PCR; TCRdb's table is partial and in-frame only. The table has 66,000 or so clones, about four fifths seen once; the top ten hold approximately 23%. The sample in question was peripheral blood, obtained on day 0 of MenACWY control vaccination. These receptors originate from an adult in good health. Both conserved end residues are trimmed from each CDR3.

V gene	J gene	CDR3 protein
TRBV7-2	TRBJ2-2	ASFLGMGEAGELF
TRBV6-5	TRBJ2-5	ASSRDIAEETQY
TRBV5-1	TRBJ1-1	ASRSENTEAF
TRBV28	TRBJ1-1	ASRPAGGEAF
TRBV28	TRBJ2-7	ASSLGTGGSYEQY
TRBV28	TRBJ1-2	ASRPGTGVYGYT
TRBV18	TRBJ2-3	ASSYGQGATDTQY
TRBV7-8	TRBJ2-1	ASSAHGGGAEWKF
TRBV19	TRBJ2-1	ASSIASGFYNEQF
TRBV12-3/TRBV12-4	TRBJ1-2	ASSFTGYHGYT
TRBV28	TRBJ1-4	ASRGTGATNEKLF
TRBV5-1	TRBJ1-1	ASSLQTGNTEAF
TRBV12-3/TRBV12-4	TRBJ2-7	ASSFRISYEQY
TRBV5-4	TRBJ2-7	ASSRRGSYEQY
TRBV7-2	TRBJ2-5	ASSLAVGSGGVTQY
TRBV4-1	TRBJ1-2	ASSQEADRGYGYT
TRBV19	TRBJ1-5	ASRNRGSNQPQH
TRBV9	TRBJ1-1	ASSVDHNTEAF
TRBV2	TRBJ1-5	ASMKAPNQPQH
TRBV28	TRBJ2-2	ASSLGSTGELF
TRBV12-3/TRBV12-4	TRBJ2-5	ASSSNQETQY
TRBV6-6	TRBJ2-2	ASRERQGNTGELF
TRBV5-4	TRBJ1-2	ASSLAGQGVYYGYT
TRBV10-1	TRBJ2-1	ASSTGVNNEQF
TRBV7-9	TRBJ2-7	ASSNSLREQY
TRBV9	TRBJ1-2	ASSPEEGRGSYGYT
TRBV7-6	TRBJ1-3	ASSLDRGRGSGNTIY
TRBV6-1	TRBJ1-2	ASSEIGAGGYT
TRBV28	TRBJ1-2	ASSRDLNYGYT
TRBV30	TRBJ2-3	AWMTGTDTQY
TRBV28	TRBJ1-2	ASSLGTGWNYGYT
TRBV12-5	TRBJ1-1	ASGLVGFTGTGGTEAF
TRBV27	TRBJ1-5	ASSLSGWAQPQH
TRBV6-1	TRBJ1-2	ASSEARVGHLLNYGYT
TRBV29-1	TRBJ1-4	SVRGTGATNEKLF
TRBV14	TRBJ2-5	ASSRLQGASKTQY
TRBV19	TRBJ1-5	ASSQTDRYSNQPQH
TRBV20-1	TRBJ1-2	SASWGNGYT
TRBV6-1	TRBJ2-7	ASSEEGTGGYEQY
TRBV11-1	TRBJ2-7	ASSRGDRESDEQY
TRBV4-2	TRBJ1-3	ASSQDLRSRSGDTIY
TRBV6-5	TRBJ1-4	ASRGQGSGEKLF
TRBV4-3	TRBJ2-3	ASSQGAGYTDTQY
TRBV5-1	TRBJ2-3	ASSSGLAGAYTDTQY
TRBV10-2	TRBJ1-5	ASKRQGLNQPQH